This T cell receptor beta chain was documented in a study of control samples from healthy donors and cancer patients (dated by TCRdb to 2018 to 2021). On this clone: Its antigen remains undetermined. One base away there is no much larger clone; base qualities are not given.

Receptor amplification or capture employed the immunoSEQ multiplex PCR assay. The clones in this table, taken by TCRdb from immuneACCESS, are in-frame only. Not every clone is retained; where verified, under half of the shortfall comes from an unresolved V gene, and the cause of the rest is unknown. Here the sample has about 120,000 clones; more than 85% occur a single time. 7.8% of the sample belongs to the ten largest clones. Cut back by 3 bases and 4 bases, the V and J ends lie 15 bases apart. Including cysteine and phenylalanine, the CDR3 has 15 amino acids. Only the CDR3 DNA stays, 45 bases, in frame from base 1. The germline V gene (reference sequence) yields LNHDA for CDR1 and SQIVND for CDR2.

This TCR came from a woman between 18 and 29 years old in good health. Recombination linked TRBV19 to TRBJ1-1; no D segment can be confidently identified. Source material: blood. The DNA sequence reads TGTGCCAGTAGTATTATGAGGCAGGTCGGCACTGAAGCTTTCTTT. The encoded protein is CASSIMRQVGTEAFF.